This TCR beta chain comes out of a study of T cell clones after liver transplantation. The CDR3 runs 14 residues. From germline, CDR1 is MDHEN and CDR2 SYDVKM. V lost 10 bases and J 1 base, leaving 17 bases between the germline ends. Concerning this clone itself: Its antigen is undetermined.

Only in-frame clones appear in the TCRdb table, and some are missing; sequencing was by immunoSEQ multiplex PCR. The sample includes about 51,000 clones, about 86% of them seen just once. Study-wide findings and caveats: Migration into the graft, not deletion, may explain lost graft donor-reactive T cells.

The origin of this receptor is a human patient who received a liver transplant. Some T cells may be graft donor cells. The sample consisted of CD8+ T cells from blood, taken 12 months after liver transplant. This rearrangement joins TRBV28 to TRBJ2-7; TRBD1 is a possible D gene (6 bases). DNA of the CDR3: TGTGCCACAGCCGGGACACCGAATTCCTACGAGCAGTACTTC. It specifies CATAGTPNSYEQYF.